This T cell receptor beta chain originates from a study of regulatory T cells in long-lasting Graves disease. The V gene end was trimmed by 1 base and the J gene end by 5 bases; junction bases not matched to a gene: 10. Germline V CDR1 and CDR2: SGHAT, FQNNGV. The CDR3 totals 16 residues. The time point: newly diagnosed GD, antithyroid drugs for less than 3 months. Construction of the TCR library relied on RNA isolated from PBMCs. Library construction for TCR beta used iRepertoire HTBI primers and Arm-PCR of CDR3 regions. TCRdb used MiXCR to reprocess the multiplex PCR reads, holding one entry per CDR3 protein. Of more than 450,000 distinct CDR3 sequences detected, under 20% appear once; the ten largest clones hold 10% to 15%. These records were also assigned to another study, of T cells in Graves' hyperthyroidism and ophthalmopathy.

The receptor's source is a man in his forties with Graves disease. The sequencing here drew on peripheral blood mononuclear cells (PBMCs), taken at new diagnosis, from a patient treated with antithyroid drugs. This chain connects TRBV11-2 to TRBJ2-5; 7 positions match TRBD1. The CDR3 DNA is TGTGCCAGCAGCTTAGTGGTGACAGGGTTGACTGAGACCCAGTACTTC. Translated, it gives CASSLVVTGLTETQYF.